This TCR beta chain was captured by sequencing in a study of CD8+ T cells in alopecia areata. Whole-study context: Skin grafts from approximately 6-12-month-old C3H/HeJ donors with spontaneous alopecia were placed on approximately 7-11-week-old female C3H/HeJ mice.

Notes on this clone: Its antigen is not known. All gene names here are mouse names. From the germline J gene comes the end of the CDR3, since the read stops 4 residues before it.

Investigators isolated RNA and reverse transcribed it into cDNA to act as the sequencing template. TCRdb keeps only in-frame clones here, not all; method: immunoSEQ multiplex PCR. Recorded here are 90,000 to 130,000 clones, none singletons. V trimming: 4 bases; J trimming: 3 bases; junction bases outside the gene matches: 6. The CDR3 is 15 residues long. Per the germline V gene, CDR1 is NNHDY and CDR2 is SYVADS. General study points: Resident alphabeta T cells of normal skin are also sequenced in scalp samples. It was lesional scalp, especially alopecia totalis/universalis, that showed higher clonality than normal scalp. Mouse data revealed clearer TCR sharing than patient data did, a gap possibly tied to HLA.

This chain uses TRBV13-3 with TRBJ2-1, with 8 bases lining up with TRBD2. This sequence originates from a C3H/HeJ mouse with alopecia areata. The mouse line has the MHC haplotype H2-k. Sequenced sample: lesional skin. The DNA read from the CDR3 is TGTGCCAGCAGTATGGGGGGGGCCCTCTATGCT. Translation: CASSMGGALYA. The CDR3 as a whole reads CASSMGGALYAEQFF.